This TCR beta chain was recorded in a study of a mutant IDH1 vaccine in newly diagnosed glioma. Study-wide context: Beginning 4-6 weeks after radiotherapy alone, or with temozolomide cycles, vaccination took place. Treated patients, averaging around 40 years, were roughly 62% male and about 40% female. General study findings and limits: Immune responses arising from the vaccine appeared in around 93% of patients.

CDR1 is SNHLY, CDR2 FYNNEI, per germline. The CDR3 length is 13 residues. With respect to this clone: Its antigen is unknown. One junction end does not reproduce the germline sequence, and a read error may be involved. The sample has other DNA sequences that encode this CDR3 too.

The sample's time point: week 11, during vaccination. Doses comprised 300 ug of mutant IDH1 20-mer peptide each, plus topical imiquimod. Sequenced by immunoSEQ multiplex PCR; TCRdb stores in-frame clones only, minus some. The sample has under 65,000 clones; 80% are singletons. This chain links TRBV2 with TRBJ1-6; D remains unclear. This TCR came from a man in his fifties or sixties with glioma. Here the sequenced sample was PBMCs, taken from a glioma patient whose treatment included an IDH1 peptide vaccine. The CDR3 DNA reads TGTGCCAGCAGTGCCCTCCTTGGTTCACCCCTCCACTTC. This sequence encodes CASSALLGSPLHF.